Shown below are 6 T cell receptor beta chains from a single sample sequenced in a study of blood T cell repertoires in COVID-19. Profiled with immunoSEQ multiplex PCR; TCRdb holds only in-frame clones, not every one. The data hold fewer than 95,000 clones, with nearly 90% observed a single time. Sequenced material: peripheral blood. The source of these receptors is a man aged 45 to 65 with acute or convalescent COVID-19.

A remark on this clone: The sample holds other DNA sequences that translate to the same CDR3. The rearrangement joins TRBV5-1 to TRBJ2-5; a possible D gene is TRBD2 (7 bases). The CDR3 is made up of 15 amino acids. Germline loops: CDR1 SGHRS, CDR2 YFSETQ. Trimming shortened V by 0 bases and J by 4 bases, and 13 bases separated the two germline ends. CDR3 in amino acids: CASSLVAGARETQYF. DNA for the CDR3: TGCGCCAGCAGCTTGGTGGCGGGGGCGCGAGAGACCCAGTACTTC.

V usage is TRBV5-1 and J usage is TRBJ1-4, with D maybe TRBD1 (6 bases). From germline, CDR1 is SGHRS and CDR2 YFSETQ. V lost 0 bases, J lost 3 bases, and 6 bases lay in between. The CDR3 covers 14 residues. The CDR3 bases are TGCGCCAGCAGCTTGGGACAGGCTAATGAAAAACTGTTTTTT. As protein: CASSLGQANEKLFF.

The chain is built from TRBV6-5 and TRBJ1-1; TRBD1 is a possible D gene (5 bases). The V gene lost 2 bases and the J gene lost 2 bases, with 12 bases spanning the gap. CDR1 is MNHEY and CDR2 is SVGAGI in the germline V gene. The CDR3 has 15 residues. In nucleotides, the CDR3 is TGTGCCAGCAGTTACCGACAGTCCACTAACACTGAAGCTTTCTTT. This sequence encodes CASSYRQSTNTEAFF.

This chain joins TRBV11-3 and TRBJ1-6, with D unresolved. This CDR3 comprises 13 residues. CDR1 is SGHNT, CDR2 YENEEA, per germline. V was cut by 4 bases and J by 6 bases, with 7 bases left in between. CDR3 protein: CASSSTANSPLHF. CDR3 bases: TGTGCCAGCAGCTCCACAGCTAATTCACCCCTCCACTTT.

Turning to this clone: Its ends do not fully match the called genes, so a read error is possible. The chain uses TRBV2 and TRBJ1-4; the match to TRBD1 covers 8 bases. Germline V gene lookup returns CDR1 SNHLY and CDR2 FYNNEI. The CDR3 is 14 residues long. CDR3 residues: CASGDRGGSEKLFF. The DNA for the CDR3 is TGTGCCAGCGGTGACAGGGGTGGGAGCGAAAAACTGTTTTTT.

The V call is TRBV19, the J call TRBJ1-1; D gene uncertain. The CDR3 sequence is 14 residues long. Germline loops: CDR1 LNHDA, CDR2 SQIVND (reference sequence). Trimming cost V 5 bases and J 5 bases, with 15 bases left between them. This CDR3 is CASSYGNRGTEAFF. As DNA, the CDR3 is TGTGCCAGTAGTTATGGTAACCGAGGAACTGAAGCTTTCTTT.